The T cell receptor beta chain described here comes from a study of blood T cell repertoires in COVID-19. For the study at large: Some COVID-19 samples were acute and others convalescent; all came from the United States, Italy and Spain. T cells, B-cell-depleted T cells, or PBMCs provided the cDNA or gDNA that served as material.

Original processing methods: Reference gene primers were amplified, and this amplification served to estimate nucleated cell counts. TCRdb's table, derived via immunoSEQ multiplex PCR, lists solely in-frame clones and lacks some. The DNA was the basis for D and trimming; V, J and clone size are from that table. The sample records 55,000 to 75,000 clones, 90% being singletons. The CDR3 totals 17 residues. V was pared by 6 bases and J by 5 bases, with 9 bases of the junction left unmatched. Germline-derived CDR1 and CDR2 are SNHLY and FYNNEI. The clonotype comes from a man aged 60 to 75 with acute or convalescent COVID-19. The chain employs TRBV2 and TRBJ1-6, with 11 bases aligning to TRBD1. The sample was peripheral blood. The CDR3 DNA is TGTGCCAGCAGCTATGGGGACAGGGGGGCTCATAATTCACCCCTCCACTTT. Encoded protein: CASSYGDRGAHNSPLHF.